This T cell receptor (beta chain) was obtained from a study of T-cell reconstitution after alpha-beta-depleted transplantation in children. During its preparation, the TCRbeta library received unique molecular identifiers. One entry per CDR3 protein, called by TCRdb with MiXCR from the PCR reads. The sample records a few hundred thousand distinct CDR3 sequences, around 19% being singletons. Trimming left V 5 bases short and J 7 bases short, with 14 bases between. Germline V gene data show CDR1 as DFQATT and CDR2 as SNEGSKA (reference sequence). The CDR3 loop spans 12 amino acids. This clonotype originated in a human donor who donated a stem cell graft to a child with acute lymphoblastic leukemia. The J gene is TRBJ1-2, the V gene TRBV20-1; D possibly corresponds to TRBD1 (6 bases). Material: PBMCs from the stem cell graft donor, obtained from the stem cell graft. CDR3 protein: CSAGITGFGYTF. CDR3 DNA: TGCAGTGCTGGAATAACAGGGTTTGGCTACACCTTC.